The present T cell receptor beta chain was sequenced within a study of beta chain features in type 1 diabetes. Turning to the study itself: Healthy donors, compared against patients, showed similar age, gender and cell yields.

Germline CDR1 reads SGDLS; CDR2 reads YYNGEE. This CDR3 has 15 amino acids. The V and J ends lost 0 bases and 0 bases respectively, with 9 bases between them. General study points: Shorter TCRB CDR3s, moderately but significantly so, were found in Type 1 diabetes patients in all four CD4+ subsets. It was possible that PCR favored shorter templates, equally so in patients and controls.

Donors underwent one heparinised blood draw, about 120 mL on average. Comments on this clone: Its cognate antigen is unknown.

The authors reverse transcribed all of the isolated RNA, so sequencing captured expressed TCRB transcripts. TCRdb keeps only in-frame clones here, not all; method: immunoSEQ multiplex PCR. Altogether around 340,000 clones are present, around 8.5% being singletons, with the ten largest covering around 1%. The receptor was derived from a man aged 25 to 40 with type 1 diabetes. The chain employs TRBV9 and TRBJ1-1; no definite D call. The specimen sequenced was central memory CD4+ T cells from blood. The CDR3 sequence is CASSVGWGMNTEAFF. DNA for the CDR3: TGTGCCAGCAGCGTAGGGTGGGGAATGAACACTGAAGCTTTCTTT.